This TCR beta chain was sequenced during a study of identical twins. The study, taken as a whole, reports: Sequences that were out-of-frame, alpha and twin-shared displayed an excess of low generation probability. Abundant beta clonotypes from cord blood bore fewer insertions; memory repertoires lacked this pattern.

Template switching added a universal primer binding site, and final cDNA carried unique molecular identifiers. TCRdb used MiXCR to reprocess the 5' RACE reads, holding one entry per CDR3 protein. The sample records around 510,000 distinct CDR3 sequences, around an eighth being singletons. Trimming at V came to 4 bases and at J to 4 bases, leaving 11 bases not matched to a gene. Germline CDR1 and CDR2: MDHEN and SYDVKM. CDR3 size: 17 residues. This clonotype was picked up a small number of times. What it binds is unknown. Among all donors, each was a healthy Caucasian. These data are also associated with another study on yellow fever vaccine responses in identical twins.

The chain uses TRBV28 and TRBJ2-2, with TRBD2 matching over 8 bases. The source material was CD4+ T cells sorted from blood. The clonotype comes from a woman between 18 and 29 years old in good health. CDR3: CASSSDTGGISTGELFF. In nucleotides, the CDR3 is TGTGCCAGCAGTTCGGATACGGGAGGGATCAGCACCGGGGAGCTGTTTTTT.